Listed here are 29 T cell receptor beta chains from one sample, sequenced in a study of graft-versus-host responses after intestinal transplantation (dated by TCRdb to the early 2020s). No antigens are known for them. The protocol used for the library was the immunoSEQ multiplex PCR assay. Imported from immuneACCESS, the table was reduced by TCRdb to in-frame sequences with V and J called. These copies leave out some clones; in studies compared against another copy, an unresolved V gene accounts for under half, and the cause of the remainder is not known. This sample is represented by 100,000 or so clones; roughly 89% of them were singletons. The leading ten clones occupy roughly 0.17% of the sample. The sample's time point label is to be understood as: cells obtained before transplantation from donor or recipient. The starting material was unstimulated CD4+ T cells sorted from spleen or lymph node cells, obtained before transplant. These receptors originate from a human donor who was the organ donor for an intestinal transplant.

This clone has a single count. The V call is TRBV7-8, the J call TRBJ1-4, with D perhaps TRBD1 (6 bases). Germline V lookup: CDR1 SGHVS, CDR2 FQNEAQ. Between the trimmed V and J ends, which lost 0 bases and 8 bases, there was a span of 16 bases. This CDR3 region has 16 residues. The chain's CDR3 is CASSLAGGAGREKLFF. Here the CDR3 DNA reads TGTGCCAGCAGCTTAGCCGGGGGGGCAGGGAGGGAAAAACTGTTTTTT.

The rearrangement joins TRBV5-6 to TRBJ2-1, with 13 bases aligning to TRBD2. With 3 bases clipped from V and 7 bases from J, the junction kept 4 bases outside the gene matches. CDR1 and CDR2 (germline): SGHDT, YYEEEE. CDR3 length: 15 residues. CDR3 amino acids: CASSYRLAGGNEQFF. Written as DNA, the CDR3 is TGTGCCAGCAGCTACCGACTAGCGGGGGGAAATGAGCAGTTCTTC.

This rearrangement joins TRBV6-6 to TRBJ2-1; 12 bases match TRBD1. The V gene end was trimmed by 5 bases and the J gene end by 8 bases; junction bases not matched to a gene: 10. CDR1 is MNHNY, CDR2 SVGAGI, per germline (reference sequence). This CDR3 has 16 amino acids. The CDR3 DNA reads TGTGCCAGCAGTGGGACTCCGGGACAGGGGGCTTATGAGCAGTTCTTC. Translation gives CASSGTPGQGAYEQFF.

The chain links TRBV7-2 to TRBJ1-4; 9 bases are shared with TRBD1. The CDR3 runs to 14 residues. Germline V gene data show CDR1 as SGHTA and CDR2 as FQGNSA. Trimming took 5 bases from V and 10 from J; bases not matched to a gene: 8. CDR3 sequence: CASSPTGQGGKLFF. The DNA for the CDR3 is TGTGCCAGCAGCCCGACGGGACAGGGAGGAAAACTGTTTTTT.

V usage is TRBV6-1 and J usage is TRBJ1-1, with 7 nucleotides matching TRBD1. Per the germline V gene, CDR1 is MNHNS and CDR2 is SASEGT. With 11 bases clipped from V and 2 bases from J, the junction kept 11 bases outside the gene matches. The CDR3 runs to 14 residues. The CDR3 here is CAAHPGQSNTEAFF. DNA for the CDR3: TGTGCCGCCCACCCGGGACAGTCTAACACTGAAGCTTTCTTT.

CDR3 coding DNA: TGTGCCAGCAGCCAGGGGGTGGTTTCACCCCTCCACTTT. It encodes CASSQGVVSPLHF. The chain couples TRBV28 to TRBJ1-6; 7 nucleotides match TRBD1. The CDR3 runs to 13 residues. Germline CDR1 is MDHEN and CDR2 is SYDVKM. V was clipped by 6 bases and J by 9 bases; unmatched bases: 5.

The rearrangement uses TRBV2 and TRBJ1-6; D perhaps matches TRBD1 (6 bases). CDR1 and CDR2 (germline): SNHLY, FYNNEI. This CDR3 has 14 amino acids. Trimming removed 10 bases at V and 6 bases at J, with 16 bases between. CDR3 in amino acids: CAKTQGRINSPLHF. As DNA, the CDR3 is TGTGCCAAAACACAGGGACGCATTAATTCACCCCTCCACTTT.

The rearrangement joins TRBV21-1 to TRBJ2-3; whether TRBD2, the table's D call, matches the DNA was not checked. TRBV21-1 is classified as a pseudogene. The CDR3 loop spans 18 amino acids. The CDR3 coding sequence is TGTGCCAGCAGCAAAGGAACTAGCGGGGGCCGGAACACAGATACGCAGTATTTT. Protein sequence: CASSKGTSGGRNTDTQYF.

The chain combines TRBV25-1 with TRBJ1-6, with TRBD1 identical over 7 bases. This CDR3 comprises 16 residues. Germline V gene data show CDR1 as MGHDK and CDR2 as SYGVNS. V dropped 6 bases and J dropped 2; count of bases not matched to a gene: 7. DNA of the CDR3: TGTGCCAGCAGCACCGACAGGGCCCCCTATAATTCACCCCTCCACTTT. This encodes CASSTDRAPYNSPLHF.

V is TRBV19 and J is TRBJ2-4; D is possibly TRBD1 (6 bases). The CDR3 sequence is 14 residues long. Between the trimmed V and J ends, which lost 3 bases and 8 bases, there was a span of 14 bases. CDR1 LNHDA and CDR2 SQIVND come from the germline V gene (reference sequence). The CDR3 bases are TGTGCCAGTAGTATCCTTGGCAGGGGAGACATTCAGTACTTC. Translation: CASSILGRGDIQYF. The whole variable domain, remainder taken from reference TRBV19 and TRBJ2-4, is DGGITQSPKYLFRKEGQNVTLSCEQNLNHDAMYWYRQDPGQGLRLIYYSQIVNDFQKGDIAEGYSVSREKKESFPLTVTSAQKNPTAFYLCASSILGRGDIQYFGAGTRLSVL.

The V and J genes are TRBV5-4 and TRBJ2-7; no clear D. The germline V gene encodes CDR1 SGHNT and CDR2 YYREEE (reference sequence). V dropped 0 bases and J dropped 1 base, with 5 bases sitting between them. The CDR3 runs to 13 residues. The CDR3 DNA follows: TGTGCCAGCAGCTTGGGTCAGTCCTACGAGCAGTACTTC. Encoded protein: CASSLGQSYEQYF.

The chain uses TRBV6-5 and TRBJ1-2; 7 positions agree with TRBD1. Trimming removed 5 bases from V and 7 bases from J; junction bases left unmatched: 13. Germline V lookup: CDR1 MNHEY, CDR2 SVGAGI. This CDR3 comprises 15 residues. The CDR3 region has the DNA TGTGCCAGCAGTCAGAGGCTGAGGGGGCCTGGTGGCTACACCTTC. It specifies CASSQRLRGPGGYTF.

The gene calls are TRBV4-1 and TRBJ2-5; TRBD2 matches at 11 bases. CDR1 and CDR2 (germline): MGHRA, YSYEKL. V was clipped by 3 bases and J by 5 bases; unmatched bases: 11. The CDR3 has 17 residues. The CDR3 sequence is CASSQTGTSGLRETQYF. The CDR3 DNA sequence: TGCGCCAGCAGCCAGACCGGGACTAGCGGTCTGAGGGAGACCCAGTACTTC.

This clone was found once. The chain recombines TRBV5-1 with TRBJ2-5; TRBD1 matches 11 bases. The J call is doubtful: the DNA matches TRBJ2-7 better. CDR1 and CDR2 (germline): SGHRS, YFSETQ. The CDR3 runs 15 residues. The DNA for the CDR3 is TGCGCCAGCAGATGGACAGGGGGCGACGTCTACGAGCAGTACTTC. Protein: CASRWTGGDVYEQYF.

CDR3 region: CASSLLTGGSGNTIYF. The CDR3 DNA is TGCGCCAGCAGCTTATTAACAGGGGGTTCTGGAAACACCATATATTTT. The rearrangement links TRBV4-1 to TRBJ1-3, with 8 positions matching TRBD1. V trimming: 5 bases; J trimming: 1 base; junction bases outside the gene matches: 7. The CDR3 runs to 16 residues. CDR1 and CDR2 from the germline V gene are MGHRA and YSYEKL.

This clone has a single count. The DNA of the CDR3 is TGTGCCAGCAGCCGAGGAGGGACAGACAATCAGCCCCAGCATTTT. Translated: CASSRGGTDNQPQHF. This chain links TRBV5-4 with TRBJ1-5; 7 bases agree with TRBD1. V lost 4 bases to trimming and J lost 3 bases; unmatched junction nucleotides: 7. The CDR3 sequence is 15 residues long. Germline V gene lookup returns CDR1 SGHNT and CDR2 YYREEE (reference sequence).

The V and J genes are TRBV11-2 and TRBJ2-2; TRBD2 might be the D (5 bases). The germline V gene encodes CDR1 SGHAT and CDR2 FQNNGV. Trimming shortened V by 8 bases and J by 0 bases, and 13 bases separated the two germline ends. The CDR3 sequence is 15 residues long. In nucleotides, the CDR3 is TGTGCCAGCCTCCTAGGACTTACGAACACCGGGGAGCTGTTTTTT. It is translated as CASLLGLTNTGELFF.

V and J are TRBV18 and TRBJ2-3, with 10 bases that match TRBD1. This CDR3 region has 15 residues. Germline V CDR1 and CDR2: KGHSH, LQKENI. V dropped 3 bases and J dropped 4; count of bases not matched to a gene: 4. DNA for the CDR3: TGTGCCAGCTCACCGACAGGGGGCTTGGCAGATACGCAGTATTTT. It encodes CASSPTGGLADTQYF.

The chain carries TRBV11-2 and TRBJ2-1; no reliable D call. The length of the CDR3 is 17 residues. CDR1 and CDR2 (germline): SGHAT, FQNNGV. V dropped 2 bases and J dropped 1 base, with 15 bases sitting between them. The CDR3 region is CASSLRVSHRSYNEQFF. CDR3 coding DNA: TGTGCCAGCAGCTTACGGGTGTCTCACCGATCCTACAATGAGCAGTTCTTC.

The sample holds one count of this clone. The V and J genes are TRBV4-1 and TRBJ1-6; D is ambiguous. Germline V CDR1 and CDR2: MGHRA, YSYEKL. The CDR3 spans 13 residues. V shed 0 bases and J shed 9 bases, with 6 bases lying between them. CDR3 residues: CASSQDPSSPLHF. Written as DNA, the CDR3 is TGCGCCAGCAGCCAAGATCCATCTTCACCCCTCCACTTT.

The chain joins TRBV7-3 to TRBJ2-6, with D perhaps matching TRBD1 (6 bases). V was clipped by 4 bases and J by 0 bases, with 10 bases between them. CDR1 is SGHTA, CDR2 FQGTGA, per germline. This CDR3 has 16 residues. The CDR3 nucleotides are TGTGCCAGCAGCTGGGGGCTGGGCTCTGGGGCCAACGTCCTGACTTTC. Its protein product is CASSWGLGSGANVLTF. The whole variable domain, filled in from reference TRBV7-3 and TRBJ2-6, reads GAGVSQTPSNKVTEKGKYVELRCDPISGHTALYWYRQSLGQGPEFLIYFQGTGAADDSGLPNDRFFAVRPEGSVSTLKIQRTERGDSAVYLCASSWGLGSGANVLTFGAGSRLTVL.

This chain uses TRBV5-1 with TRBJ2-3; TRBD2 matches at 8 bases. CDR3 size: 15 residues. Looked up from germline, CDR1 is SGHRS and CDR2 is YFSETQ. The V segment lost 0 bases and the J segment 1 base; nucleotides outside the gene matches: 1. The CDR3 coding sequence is TGCGCCAGCAGCTTGGGGCGGGGGGGCACAGATACGCAGTATTTT. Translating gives CASSLGRGGTDTQYF.

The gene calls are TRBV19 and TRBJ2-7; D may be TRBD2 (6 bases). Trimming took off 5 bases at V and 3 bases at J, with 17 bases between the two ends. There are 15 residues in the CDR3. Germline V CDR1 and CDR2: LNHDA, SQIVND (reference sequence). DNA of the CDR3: TGTGCCAGTAGTCCGGAGGGTCTCGCTTACTACGAGCAGTACTTC. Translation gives CASSPEGLAYYEQYF.

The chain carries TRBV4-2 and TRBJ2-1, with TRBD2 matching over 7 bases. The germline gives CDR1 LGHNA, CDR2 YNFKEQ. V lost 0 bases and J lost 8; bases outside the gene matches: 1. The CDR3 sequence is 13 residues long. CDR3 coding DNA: TGTGCCAGCAGCCAAGATGGGGGGGATGAGCAGTTCTTC. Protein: CASSQDGGDEQFF.

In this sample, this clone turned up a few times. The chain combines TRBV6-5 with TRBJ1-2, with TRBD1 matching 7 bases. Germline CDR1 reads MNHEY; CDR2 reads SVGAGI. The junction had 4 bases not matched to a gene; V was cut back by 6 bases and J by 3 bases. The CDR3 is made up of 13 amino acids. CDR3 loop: CASSYDRDYGYTF. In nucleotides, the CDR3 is TGTGCCAGCAGCTATGACAGGGACTATGGCTACACCTTC.

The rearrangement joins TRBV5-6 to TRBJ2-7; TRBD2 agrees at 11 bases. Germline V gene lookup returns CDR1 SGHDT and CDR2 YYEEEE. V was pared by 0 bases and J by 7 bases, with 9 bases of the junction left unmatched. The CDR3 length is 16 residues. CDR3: CASSLGAGLAVKEQYF. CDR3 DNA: TGTGCCAGCAGCTTGGGGGCGGGACTAGCGGTAAAAGAGCAGTACTTC.

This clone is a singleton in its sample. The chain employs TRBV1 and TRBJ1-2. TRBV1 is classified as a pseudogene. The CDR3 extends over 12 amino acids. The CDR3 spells CTSADVPEGYTF. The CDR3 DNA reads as TGCACCAGCGCCGATGTCCCGGAGGGCTACACCTTC.

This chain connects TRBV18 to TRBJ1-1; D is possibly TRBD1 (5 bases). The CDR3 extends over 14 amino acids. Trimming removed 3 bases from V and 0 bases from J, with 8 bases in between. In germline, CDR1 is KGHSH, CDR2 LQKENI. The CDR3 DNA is TGTGCCAGCTCACCGGAACAGGTGAACACTGAAGCTTTCTTT. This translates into CASSPEQVNTEAFF.

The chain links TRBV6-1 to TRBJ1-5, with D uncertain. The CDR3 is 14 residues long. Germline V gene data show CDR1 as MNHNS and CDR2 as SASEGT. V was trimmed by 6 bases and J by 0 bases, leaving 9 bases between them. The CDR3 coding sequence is TGTGCCAGCAGATTGGGCAGTAGCAATCAGCCCCAGCATTTT. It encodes CASRLGSSNQPQHF.